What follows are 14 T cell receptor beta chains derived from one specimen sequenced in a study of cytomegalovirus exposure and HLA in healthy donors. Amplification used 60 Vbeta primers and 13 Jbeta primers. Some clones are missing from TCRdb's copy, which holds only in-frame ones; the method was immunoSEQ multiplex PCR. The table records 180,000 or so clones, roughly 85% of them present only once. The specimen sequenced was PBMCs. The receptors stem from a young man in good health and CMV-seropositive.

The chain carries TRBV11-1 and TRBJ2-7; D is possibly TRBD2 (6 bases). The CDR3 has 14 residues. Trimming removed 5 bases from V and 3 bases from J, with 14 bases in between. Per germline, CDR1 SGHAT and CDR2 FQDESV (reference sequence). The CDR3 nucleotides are TGTGCCAGCAGCCTGGGTACGGGGGTCTACGAGCAGTACTTC. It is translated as CASSLGTGVYEQYF.

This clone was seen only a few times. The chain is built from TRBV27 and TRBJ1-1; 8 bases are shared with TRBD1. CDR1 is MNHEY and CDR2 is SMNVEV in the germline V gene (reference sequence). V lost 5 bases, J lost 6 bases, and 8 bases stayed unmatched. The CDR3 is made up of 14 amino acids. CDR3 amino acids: CASSPRQGRPEAFF. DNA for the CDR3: TGTGCCAGCAGTCCCCGACAGGGGAGGCCTGAAGCTTTCTTT.

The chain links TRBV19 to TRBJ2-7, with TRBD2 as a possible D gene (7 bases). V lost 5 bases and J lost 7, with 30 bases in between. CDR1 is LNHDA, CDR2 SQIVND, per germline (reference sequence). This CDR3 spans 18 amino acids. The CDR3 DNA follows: TGTGCCAGTAGTTTCTTGGGTGGGGCGGGGGCATCGACGGGGGAGCAGTACTTC. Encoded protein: CASSFLGGAGASTGEQYF.

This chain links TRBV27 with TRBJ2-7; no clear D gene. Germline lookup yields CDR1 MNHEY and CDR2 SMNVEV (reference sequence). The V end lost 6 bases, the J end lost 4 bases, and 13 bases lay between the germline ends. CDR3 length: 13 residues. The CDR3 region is CASSRVPGYEQYF. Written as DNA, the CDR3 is TGTGCCAGCAGCCGAGTCCCCGGGTACGAGCAGTACTTC.

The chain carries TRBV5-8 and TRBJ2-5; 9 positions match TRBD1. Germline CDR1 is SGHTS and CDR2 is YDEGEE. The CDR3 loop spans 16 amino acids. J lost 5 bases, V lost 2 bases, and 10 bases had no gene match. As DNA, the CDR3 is TGTGCCAGCAGCTTAACGACAGGGGGAAGACTGGAGACCCAGTACTTC. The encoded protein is CASSLTTGGRLETQYF.

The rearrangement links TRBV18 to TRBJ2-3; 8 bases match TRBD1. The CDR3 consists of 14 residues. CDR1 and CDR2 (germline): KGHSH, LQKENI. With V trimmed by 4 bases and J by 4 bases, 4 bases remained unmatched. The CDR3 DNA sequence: TGTGCCAGCTCACTTGGACAGGGCGCAGATACGCAGTATTTT. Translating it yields CASSLGQGADTQYF. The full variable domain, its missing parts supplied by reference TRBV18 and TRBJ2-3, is NAGVMQNPRHLVRRRGQEARLRCSPMKGHSHVYWYRQLPEEGLKFMVYLQKENIIDESGMPKERFSAEFPKEGPSILRIQQVVRGDSAAYFCASSLGQGADTQYFGPGTRLTVL.

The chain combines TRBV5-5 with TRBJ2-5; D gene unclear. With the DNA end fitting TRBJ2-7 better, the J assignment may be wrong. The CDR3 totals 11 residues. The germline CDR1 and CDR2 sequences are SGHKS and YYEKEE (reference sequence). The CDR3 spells CASSESYEQYF. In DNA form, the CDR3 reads TGTGCCAGCAGTGAATCCTACGAGCAGTACTTC.

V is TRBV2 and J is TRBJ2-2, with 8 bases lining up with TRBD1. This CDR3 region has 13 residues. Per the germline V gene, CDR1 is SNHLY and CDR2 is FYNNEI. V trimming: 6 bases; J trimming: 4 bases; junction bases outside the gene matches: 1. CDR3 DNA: TGTGCCAGCAGGGACAGGGCCACCGGGGAGCTGTTTTTT. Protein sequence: CASRDRATGELFF.

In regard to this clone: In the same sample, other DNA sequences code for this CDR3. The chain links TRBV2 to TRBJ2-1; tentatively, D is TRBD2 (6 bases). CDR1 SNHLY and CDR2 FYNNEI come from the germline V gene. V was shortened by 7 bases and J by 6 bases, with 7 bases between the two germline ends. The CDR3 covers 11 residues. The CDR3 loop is CASNGGNEQFF. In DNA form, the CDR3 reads TGTGCCAGCAACGGGGGCAATGAGCAGTTCTTC.

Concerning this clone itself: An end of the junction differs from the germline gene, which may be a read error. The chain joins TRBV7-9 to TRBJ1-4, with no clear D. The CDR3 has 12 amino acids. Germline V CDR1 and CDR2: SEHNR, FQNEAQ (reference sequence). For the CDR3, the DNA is TGTTCCAGCACGTACGGTAATGAAAAACTGTTTTTT. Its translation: CSSTYGNEKLFF.

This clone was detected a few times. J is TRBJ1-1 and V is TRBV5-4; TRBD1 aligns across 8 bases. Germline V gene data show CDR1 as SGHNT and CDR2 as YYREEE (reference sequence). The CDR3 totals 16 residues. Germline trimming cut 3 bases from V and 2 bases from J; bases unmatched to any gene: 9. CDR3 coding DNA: TGTGCCAGCAGCTCTGGACAGGGATCCTTTAACACTGAAGCTTTCTTT. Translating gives CASSSGQGSFNTEAFF.

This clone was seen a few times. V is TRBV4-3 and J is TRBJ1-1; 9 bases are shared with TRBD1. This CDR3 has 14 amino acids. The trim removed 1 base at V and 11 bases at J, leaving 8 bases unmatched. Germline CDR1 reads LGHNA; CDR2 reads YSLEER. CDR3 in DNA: TGCGCCAGCAGCCAAGGGACAGGGGTTTTTAGGGCTTTCTTT. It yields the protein CASSQGTGVFRAFF.

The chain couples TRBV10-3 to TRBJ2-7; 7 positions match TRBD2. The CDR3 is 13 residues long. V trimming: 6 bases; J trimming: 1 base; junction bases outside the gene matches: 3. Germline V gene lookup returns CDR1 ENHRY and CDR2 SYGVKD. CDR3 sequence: CAIRPAGSYEQYF. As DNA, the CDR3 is TGTGCCATCAGGCCAGCGGGGTCCTACGAGCAGTACTTC.

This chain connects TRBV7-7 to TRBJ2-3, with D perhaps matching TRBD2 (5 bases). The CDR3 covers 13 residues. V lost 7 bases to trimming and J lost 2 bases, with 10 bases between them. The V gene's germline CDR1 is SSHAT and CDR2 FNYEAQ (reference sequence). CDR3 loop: CASKAENTDTQYF. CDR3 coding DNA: TGTGCCAGCAAAGCGGAGAACACAGATACGCAGTATTTT. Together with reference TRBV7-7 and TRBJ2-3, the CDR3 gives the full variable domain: GAGVSQSPRYKVTKRGQDVTLRCDPISSHATLYWYQQALGQGPEFLTYFNYEAQPDKSGLPSDRFSAERPEGSISTLTIQRTEQRDSAMYRCASKAENTDTQYFGPGTRLTVL.